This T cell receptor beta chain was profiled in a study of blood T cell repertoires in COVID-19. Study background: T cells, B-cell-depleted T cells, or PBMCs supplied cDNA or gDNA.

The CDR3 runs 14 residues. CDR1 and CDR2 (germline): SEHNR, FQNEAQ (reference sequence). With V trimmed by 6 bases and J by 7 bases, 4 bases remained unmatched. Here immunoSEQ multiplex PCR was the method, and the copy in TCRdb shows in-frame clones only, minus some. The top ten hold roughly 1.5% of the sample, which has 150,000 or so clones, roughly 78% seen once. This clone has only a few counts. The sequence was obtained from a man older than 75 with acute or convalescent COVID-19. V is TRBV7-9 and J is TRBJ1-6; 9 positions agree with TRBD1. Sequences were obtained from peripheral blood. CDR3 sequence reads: CASSSGTGNSPLHF. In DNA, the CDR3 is TGTGCCAGCAGTTCCGGGACAGGGAATTCACCCCTCCACTTT.